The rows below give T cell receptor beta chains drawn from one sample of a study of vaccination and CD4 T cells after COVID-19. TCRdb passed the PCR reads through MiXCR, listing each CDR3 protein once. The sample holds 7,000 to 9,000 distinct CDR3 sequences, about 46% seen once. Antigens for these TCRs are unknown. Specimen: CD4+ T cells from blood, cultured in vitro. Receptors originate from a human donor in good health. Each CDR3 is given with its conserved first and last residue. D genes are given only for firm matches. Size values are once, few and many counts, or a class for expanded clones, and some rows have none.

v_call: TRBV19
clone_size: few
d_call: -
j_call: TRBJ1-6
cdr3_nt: TGTGCCAGTAGAAAGGGTCTAGATAATTCACCCCTCCACTTT
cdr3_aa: CASRKGLDNSPLHF

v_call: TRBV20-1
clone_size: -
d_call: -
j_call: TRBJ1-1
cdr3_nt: TGCAGTGCCACCCTATCGACAGTGAACACTGAAGCTTTCTTT
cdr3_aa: CSATLSTVNTEAFF

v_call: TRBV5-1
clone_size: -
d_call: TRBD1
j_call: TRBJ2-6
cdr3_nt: TGCGCCAGCAGCTTAAACACAGGGGCTGGGGCCAACGTCCTGACTTTC
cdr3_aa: CASSLNTGAGANVLTF

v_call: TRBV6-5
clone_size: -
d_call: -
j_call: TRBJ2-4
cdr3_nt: TGTGCCAGCAGTTTGAACCAGGGAACAGGTACCAACCTAGCCAAAAACATTCAGTACTTC
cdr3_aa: CASSLNQGTGTNLAKNIQYF

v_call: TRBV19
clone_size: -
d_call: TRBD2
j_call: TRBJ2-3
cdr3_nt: TGTGCCAGTAGTACCGGGACTAGCTCCGGTACGCAGTATTTT
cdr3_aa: CASSTGTSSGTQYF

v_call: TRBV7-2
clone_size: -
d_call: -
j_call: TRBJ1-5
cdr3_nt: TGTGCCAGCAGCTTAACGGGGGGCAAAGATCAGCCCCAGCATTTT
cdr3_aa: CASSLTGGKDQPQHF

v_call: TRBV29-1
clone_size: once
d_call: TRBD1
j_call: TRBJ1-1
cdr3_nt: TGCAGCGTTGAAGTCCGCGGGACAGCGAACACTGAAGCTTTCTTT
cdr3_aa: CSVEVRGTANTEAFF

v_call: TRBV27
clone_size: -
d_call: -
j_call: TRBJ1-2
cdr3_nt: TGTGCCAGCAGTTTCTTGGGGCAGGGCTACACCTTC
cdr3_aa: CASSFLGQGYTF

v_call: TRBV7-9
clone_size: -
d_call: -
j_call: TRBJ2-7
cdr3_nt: TGTGCCAGCAGCTCCAGACTAGCTACCACAGGGGAGCAGTACTTC
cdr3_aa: CASSSRLATTGEQYF

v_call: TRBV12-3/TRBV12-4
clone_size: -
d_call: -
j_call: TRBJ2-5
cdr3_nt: TGTGCCAGCAGTTTAAGATCCAGTAGTGAGACCCAGTACTTC
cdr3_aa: CASSLRSSSETQYF

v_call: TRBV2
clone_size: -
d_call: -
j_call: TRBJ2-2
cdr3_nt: TGTGCCAGCAGGGCCAGGTTGAACACCGGGGAGCTGTTTTTT
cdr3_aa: CASRARLNTGELFF

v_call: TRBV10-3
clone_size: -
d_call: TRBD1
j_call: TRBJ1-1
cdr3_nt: TGTGCCATCTCGCGGGGGAAGGGACAGCCCCTTGACACTGAAGCTTTCTTT
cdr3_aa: CAISRGKGQPLDTEAFF

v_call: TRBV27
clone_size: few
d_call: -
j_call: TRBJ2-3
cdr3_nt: TGTGCCAGCAGTCGGAACATGGATACGCAGTATTTT
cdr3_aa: CASSRNMDTQYF

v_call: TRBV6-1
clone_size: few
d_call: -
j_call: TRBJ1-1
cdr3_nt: TGTGCCAGCAGATCGTACACTGAAGCTTTCTTT
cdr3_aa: CASRSYTEAFF

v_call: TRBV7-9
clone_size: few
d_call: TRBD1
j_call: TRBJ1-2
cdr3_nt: TGTGCCAGCAGCTTTGGGGACAGGCGCTATGGCTACACCTTC
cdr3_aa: CASSFGDRRYGYTF

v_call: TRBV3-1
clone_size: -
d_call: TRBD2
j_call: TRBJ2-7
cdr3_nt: TGTGCCAGCAGTCCGACTAGCGGGAGCTCCTACGAGCAGTACTTC
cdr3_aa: CASSPTSGSSYEQYF

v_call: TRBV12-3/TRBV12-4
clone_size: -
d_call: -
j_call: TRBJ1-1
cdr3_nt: TGTGCCAGCAGTTTCACACCGAACACTGAAGCTTTCTTT
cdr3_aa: CASSFTPNTEAFF

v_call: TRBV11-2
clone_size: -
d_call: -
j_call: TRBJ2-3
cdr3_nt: TGTGCCAGCAGCCGACGGCTCGGTACGCAGTATTTT
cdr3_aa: CASSRRLGTQYF

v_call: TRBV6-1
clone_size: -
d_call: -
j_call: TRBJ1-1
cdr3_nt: TGTGCCAGCAGTCACAGGCTGAACACTGAAGCTTTCTTT
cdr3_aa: CASSHRLNTEAFF

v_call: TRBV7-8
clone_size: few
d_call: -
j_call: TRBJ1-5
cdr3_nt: TGTGCCAGCAGCCAATTCCGGGACACCTATAGCAATCAGCCCCAGCATTTT
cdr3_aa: CASSQFRDTYSNQPQHF

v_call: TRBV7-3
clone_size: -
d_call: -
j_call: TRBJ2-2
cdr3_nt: TGTGCCAGCAGCTTACCCACCGGGGAGCTGTTTTTT
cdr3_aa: CASSLPTGELFF

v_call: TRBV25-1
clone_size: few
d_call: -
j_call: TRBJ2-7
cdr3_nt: TGTGCCAGCAGTGTTGAGGGGAGTAGGTCCTACGAGCAGTACTTC
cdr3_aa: CASSVEGSRSYEQYF

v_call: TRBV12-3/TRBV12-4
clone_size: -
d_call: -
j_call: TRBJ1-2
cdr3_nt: TGTGCCAGCAGTTTAGGGGACGCCCGGGGTTATGATGGCTACACCTTC
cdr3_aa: CASSLGDARGYDGYTF

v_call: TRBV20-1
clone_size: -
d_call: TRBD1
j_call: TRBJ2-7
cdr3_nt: TGCAGTGCTAGCCCCGGACAGGGGAATCACGAGCAGTACTTC
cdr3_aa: CSASPGQGNHEQYF

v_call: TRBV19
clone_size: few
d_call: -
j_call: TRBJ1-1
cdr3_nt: TGTGCCAGTAGTATAGATCACAGAACGAACACTGAAGCTTTCTTT
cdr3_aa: CASSIDHRTNTEAFF

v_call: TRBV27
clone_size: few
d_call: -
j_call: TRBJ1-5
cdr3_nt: TGTGCCAGCACCCTCCATTGGCAAAGCAATCAGCCCCAGCATTTT
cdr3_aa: CASTLHWQSNQPQHF

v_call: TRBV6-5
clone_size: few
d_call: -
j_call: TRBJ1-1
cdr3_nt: TGTGCCAGCAGTTACTACAGCTTGAACACTGAAGCTTTCTTT
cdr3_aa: CASSYYSLNTEAFF

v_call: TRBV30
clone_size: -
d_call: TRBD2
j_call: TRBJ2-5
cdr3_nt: TGTGCCTGGAGTGCGGGGACTAGCGGGAACCAAGAGACCCAGTACTTC
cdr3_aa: CAWSAGTSGNQETQYF

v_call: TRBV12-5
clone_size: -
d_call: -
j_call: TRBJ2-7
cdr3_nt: TGTGCTAGTGGTTTGGTACCCGGGGGCAAGAACGAGCAGTACTTC
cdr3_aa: CASGLVPGGKNEQYF

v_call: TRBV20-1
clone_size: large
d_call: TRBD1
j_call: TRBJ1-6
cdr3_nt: TGCAGTGCTAGACCGGGACAGGGGTCTTCACCCCTCCACTTT
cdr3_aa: CSARPGQGSSPLHF

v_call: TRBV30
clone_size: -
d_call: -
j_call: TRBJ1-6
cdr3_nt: TGTGCCTGGAGTGTACGGGGGGAGGGCGCACCCCTCCACTTT
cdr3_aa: CAWSVRGEGAPLHF

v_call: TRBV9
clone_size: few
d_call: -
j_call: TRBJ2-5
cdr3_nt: TGTGCCAGCAGCCCCGAGGCTGGGTACCAAGAGACCCAGTACTTC
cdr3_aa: CASSPEAGYQETQYF

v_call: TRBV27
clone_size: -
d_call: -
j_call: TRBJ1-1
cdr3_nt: TGTGCCAGCAGTTTCTCGCCAATGAACACTGAAGCTTTCTTT
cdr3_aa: CASSFSPMNTEAFF

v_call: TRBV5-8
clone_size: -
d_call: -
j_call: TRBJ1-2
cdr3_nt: TGTGCCAGCAGCTCCGGTATACAGGGCGGGTATGGCTACACCTTC
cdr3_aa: CASSSGIQGGYGYTF

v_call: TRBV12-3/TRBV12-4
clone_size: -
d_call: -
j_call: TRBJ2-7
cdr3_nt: TGTGCCAGCAGTCGGACCTACGAGCAGTACTTC
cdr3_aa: CASSRTYEQYF

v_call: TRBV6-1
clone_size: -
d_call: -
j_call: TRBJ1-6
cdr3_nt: TGTGCCAGCACCGTCGGGGGAATAGAGGCTGGTTCACCCCTCCACTTT
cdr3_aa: CASTVGGIEAGSPLHF

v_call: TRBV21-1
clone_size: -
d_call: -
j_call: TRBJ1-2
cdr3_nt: TGTGCCAGACTTATACAGGGATCCCTCCTCTATGGCTACACCTTC
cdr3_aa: CARLIQGSLLYGYTF

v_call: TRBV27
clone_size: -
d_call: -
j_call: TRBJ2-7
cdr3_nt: TGTGCCAGCAGTGATCGCAGGGGCCCATCCGAGCAGTACTTC
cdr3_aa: CASSDRRGPSEQYF

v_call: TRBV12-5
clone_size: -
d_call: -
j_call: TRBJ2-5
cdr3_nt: TGTGCTAGTGGTTCGGAGGGGGAGACCCAGTACTTC
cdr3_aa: CASGSEGETQYF

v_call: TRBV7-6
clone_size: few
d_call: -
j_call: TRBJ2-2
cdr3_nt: TGTGCCAGCAGCATAGGGGGGACTTCCTACACCGGGGAGCTGTTTTTT
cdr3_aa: CASSIGGTSYTGELFF

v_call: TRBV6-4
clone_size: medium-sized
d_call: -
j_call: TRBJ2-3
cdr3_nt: TGTGCCAGCAGTGCGGGGCGTCGAGGAGATACGCAGTATTTT
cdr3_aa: CASSAGRRGDTQYF

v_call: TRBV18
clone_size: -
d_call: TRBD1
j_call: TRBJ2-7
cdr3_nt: TGTGCCAGCTCACCCGGGACAGGGGGCACCCACGAGCAGTACTTC
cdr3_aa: CASSPGTGGTHEQYF

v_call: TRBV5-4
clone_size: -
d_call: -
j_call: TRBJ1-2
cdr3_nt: TGTGCCAGCAGCTTGGCCGGTGGGGATGGCTACACCTTC
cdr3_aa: CASSLAGGDGYTF

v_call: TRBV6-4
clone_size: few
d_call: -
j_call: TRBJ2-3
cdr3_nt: TGTGCCAGCAGTCTGGCAGATACGCAGTATTTT
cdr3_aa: CASSLADTQYF

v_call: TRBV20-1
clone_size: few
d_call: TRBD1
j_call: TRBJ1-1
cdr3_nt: TGCAGTGCTCCACCGGGACAGGGGGGGGGGAACACTGAAGCTTTCTTT
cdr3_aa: CSAPPGQGGGNTEAFF

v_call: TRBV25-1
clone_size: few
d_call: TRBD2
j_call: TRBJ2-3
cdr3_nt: TGTGCCAGCAGTGAACCGACTAGCGGGGCCACAGATACGCAGTATTTT
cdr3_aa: CASSEPTSGATDTQYF

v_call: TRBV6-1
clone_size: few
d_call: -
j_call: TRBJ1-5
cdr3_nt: TGTGCCAGCAGTGAAGCGCTACAGGGTAGGAACAATCAGCCCCAGCATTTT
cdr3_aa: CASSEALQGRNNQPQHF

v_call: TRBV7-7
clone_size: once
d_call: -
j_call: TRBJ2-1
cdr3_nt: TGTGCCAGCAGCTTAGGCCAGTACAATGAGCAGTTCTTC
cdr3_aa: CASSLGQYNEQFF

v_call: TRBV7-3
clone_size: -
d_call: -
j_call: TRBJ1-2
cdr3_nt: TGTGCCAGCAGCAGGGACACTCAGTTCTATGGCTACACCTTC
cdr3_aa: CASSRDTQFYGYTF